This record looks at one T cell receptor beta chain sequence and its context. Its cognate antigen is unknown. This record belongs to a study of monozygotic twins with inflammatory bowel disease. Study conclusions and caveats: The inverse Simpson measure of TCRbeta diversity was lower in IBD patients than in healthy co-twins.

Blood samples measuring around 2.4 ml were taken per donor. Germline CDR1 reads LNHNV; CDR2 reads YYDKDF (reference sequence). This CDR3 has 18 amino acids. TCRdb re-called the 5' RACE reads; one entry per CDR3 protein, DNA not given. The sample has some 440,000 distinct CDR3 sequences; the top ten hold roughly 2.2%. The material sequenced was blood. The receptor comes from a human donor with ulcerative colitis or Crohn's disease, or a healthy co-twin of an affected twin (not recorded which). The rearrangement links TRBV15 to TRBJ1-4; TCRdb's assignment of TRBD1 cannot be checked, as there is no DNA. CDR3 in amino acids: CATSRVLKSTGGGEKLFF.